The rows below give T cell receptor beta chains drawn from one sample of a study of early T cells in non-severe SARS-CoV-2 infection. Via MiXCR, TCRdb re-called the 5' RACE reads, giving one row per CDR3 protein. The table has approximately 84,000 distinct CDR3 sequences, less than 15% seen once. The sample consisted of whole blood. These receptors came from an adult who was a healthcare worker with PCR-confirmed SARS-CoV-2 infection or an uninfected control (not recorded which). CDR3s include the opening cysteine and the closing phenylalanine or tryptophan. D genes are given only for firm matches. Rows give clone size only sometimes, using once, few, many, or a class for an expanded clone.

J gene | D gene | V gene | clone size | CDR3 length | CDR3 DNA | CDR3 protein
TRBJ2-4 | . | TRBV5-1 | many | 14 | TGCGCCAGCAGCTTTCAGGCCACCAAAAACATTCAGTACTTC | CASSFQATKNIQYF
TRBJ2-1 | . | TRBV10-2 | few | 16 | TGCGCCAGCAGTGTGGGCCCCGCAGCCCCGTACAATGAGCAGTTCTTC | CASSVGPAAPYNEQFF
TRBJ2-5 | TRBD2 | TRBV20-1 | few | 14 | TGCAGTGCTAGGGATCTAGCGGGGGAAGAGACCCAGTACTTC | CSARDLAGEETQYF
TRBJ1-2 | TRBD1 | TRBV12-3/TRBV12-4 | few | 15 | TGTGCCAGCAGTTTCACTCCGGACAGGGTCTATGGCTACACCTTC | CASSFTPDRVYGYTF
TRBJ2-5 | . | TRBV5-6 | few | 16 | TGTGCCAGCAGCCCCTTCGGCAGGGCGGGTAGAGAGACCCAGTACTTC | CASSPFGRAGRETQYF
TRBJ1-1 | . | TRBV5-1 | . | 14 | TGCGCCAGCAGCTTGGCCTCTACAGGGATTTGGGCTTTCTTT | CASSLASTGIWAFF
TRBJ2-3 | . | TRBV20-1 | few | 16 | TGCAGTGCAATATCCCTCAGGGAGACTAGCACAGATACGCAGTATTTT | CSAISLRETSTDTQYF
TRBJ2-7 | . | TRBV28 | . | 16 | TGTGCCAGCAGTTTAATTGGGCAGGGACGACCCTACGAGCAGTACTTC | CASSLIGQGRPYEQYF
TRBJ1-3 | . | TRBV12-3/TRBV12-4 | many | 16 | TGTGCCAGCAGTTTAATCCCGCCAGGGGACGGAAACACCATATATTTT | CASSLIPPGDGNTIYF
TRBJ1-1 | . | TRBV7-9 | few | 12 | TGTGCCTTTACTGTCGTGAACACTGAAGCTTTCTTT | CAFTVVNTEAFF
TRBJ1-3 | TRBD1 | TRBV7-6 | few | 14 | TGTGCCAGCAGCCAGACAGGGGGCGCGGACACCATATATTTT | CASSQTGGADTIYF
TRBJ2-1 | TRBD1 | TRBV20-1 | few | 15 | TGCAGTGCTAGGGAGGGGACAGGGAACTACAATGAGCAGTTCTTC | CSAREGTGNYNEQFF
TRBJ2-5 | TRBD1 | TRBV7-9 | . | 15 | TGTGCCAGCAGCCCCCGACAGGGGCTACCCAAGACCCAGTACTTC | CASSPRQGLPKTQYF
TRBJ1-6 | . | TRBV20-1 | many | 17 | TGCAGTGCTTCGCGGAGCAGATTCGGAGGGGATAATTCACCCCTCCACTTT | CSASRSRFGGDNSPLHF
TRBJ1-5 | . | TRBV28 | . | 12 | TGTGCCAGCAGGACAGCCACCCAGCCCCAGCATTTT | CASRTATQPQHF
TRBJ2-1 | . | TRBV28 | . | 15 | TGTGCCAGCAGTGAGCCGGGCTCAGGGTCGAATGAGCAGTTCTTC | CASSEPGSGSNEQFF
TRBJ1-2 | . | TRBV7-6 | many | 15 | TGTGCCAGCAGCTTAGAACAGGGTCTGGGGTATGGCTACACCTTC | CASSLEQGLGYGYTF
TRBJ1-1 | . | TRBV7-2 | few | 14 | TGTGCCAGCAGCTTATTAGGGCAGGGCTTTCAAGCTTTCTTT | CASSLLGQGFQAFF
TRBJ2-2 | . | TRBV7-3 | few | 15 | TGTGCCAGCAGCCCGGGCCCTAGGACGGGCGGGGAGCTGTTTTTT | CASSPGPRTGGELFF
TRBJ2-2 | TRBD2 | TRBV4-1 | many | 18 | TGCGCCAGCAGCCAGCTTAGCGGGAGAATATCCGTTGGCGGGGAGCTGTTTTTT | CASSQLSGRISVGGELFF
TRBJ2-7 | . | TRBV30 | few | 15 | TGTGCCTGGAGCACGGGGGGCAGGAGCTCCTACGAGCAGTACTTC | CAWSTGGRSSYEQYF
TRBJ2-1 | . | TRBV28 | few | 13 | TGTGCCACAAGGACCTCCTCCTACAATGAGCAGTTCTTC | CATRTSSYNEQFF
TRBJ2-7 | TRBD2 | TRBV19 | . | 16 | TGTGCCAGTAGTACCCGTACTAGCGGGGGGCCCTACGAGCAGTACTTC | CASSTRTSGGPYEQYF
TRBJ1-1 | . | TRBV6-1 | few | 18 | TGTGCCAGCAGGGAAGACCACTGGGACGACGCCATGAACACTGAAGCTTTCTTT | CASREDHWDDAMNTEAFF
TRBJ2-2 | TRBD2 | TRBV6-5 | . | 17 | TGTGCCAGCAGTTACTTTTCTAGCGGGGCGGCGACCGGGGAGCTGTTTTTT | CASSYFSSGAATGELFF
TRBJ2-7 | TRBD1 | TRBV11-2 | . | 15 | TGTGCCAGCAGCCCCTCCGGGACAGCCTACTACGAGCAGTACTTC | CASSPSGTAYYEQYF
TRBJ2-7 | . | TRBV7-2 | many | 16 | TGTGCCAGCAGCCCACTCCCTAGTGATAGCTGGGGGGAGCAGTACTTC | CASSPLPSDSWGEQYF
TRBJ1-4 | . | TRBV6-6 | . | 13 | TGTGCCAGCAGTTACGGGTCGGGGGTCAAACTGTTTTTT | CASSYGSGVKLFF
TRBJ1-2 | TRBD1 | TRBV12-3/TRBV12-4 | few | 14 | TGTGCCAGCAGCCTGGGGACAGACTTTTATGGCTACACCTTC | CASSLGTDFYGYTF
TRBJ1-5 | . | TRBV6-6 | many | 14 | TGTGCCAGCAATTGGGATAATAGCAATCAGCCCCAGCATTTT | CASNWDNSNQPQHF
TRBJ2-5 | TRBD2 | TRBV7-3 | . | 15 | TGTGCCAGCAGCTTAACTTTGACTAGCGTGGAGACCCAGTACTTC | CASSLTLTSVETQYF
TRBJ1-1 | TRBD1 | TRBV20-1 | few | 15 | TGCAGTGCTAGAGACTCGGACAGGGGGACTACTGAAGCTTTCTTT | CSARDSDRGTTEAFF
TRBJ1-1 | . | TRBV2 | . | 14 | TGTGCCAGCAGTGTTGCGCCTACCGGGGCTGAAGCTTTCTTT | CASSVAPTGAEAFF
TRBJ2-2 | . | TRBV5-1 | . | 16 | TGCGCCAGCAGCTTGGGACGAGCCGCGAACACCGGGGAGCTGTTTTTT | CASSLGRAANTGELFF
TRBJ2-7 | TRBD2 | TRBV7-2 | . | 14 | TGTGCCAGCAGCTCAACCGGGAGGGGATACGAGCAGTACTTC | CASSSTGRGYEQYF
TRBJ1-5 | . | TRBV6-8 | . | 12 | TGTGCCAGCAGTTACGCCGGGCTACACCAGCATTTT | CASSYAGLHQHF
TRBJ2-1 | TRBD2 | TRBV12-5 | few | 16 | TGTGCTAGTGGTTTGGACCCCGGGGCGGGAGTATATGAGCAGTTCTTC | CASGLDPGAGVYEQFF
TRBJ1-1 | . | TRBV2 | . | 15 | TGTGCCAGCAGTGGGAGGCAGGGAGGGCACACTGAAGCTTTCTTT | CASSGRQGGHTEAFF
TRBJ2-1 | TRBD2 | TRBV7-2 | . | 15 | TGTGCCAGCAGCTTTCAGACTAGCGCCTACAATGAGCAGTTCTTC | CASSFQTSAYNEQFF
TRBJ1-1 | . | TRBV3-1 | . | 16 | TGTGCCAGCAGCCGCCGGGACCCAATGTGGGACACTGAAGCTTTCTTT | CASSRRDPMWDTEAFF
TRBJ1-3 | TRBD1 | TRBV28 | . | 14 | TGTGCCAGCGTTACAGGGGACTCTGGAAACACCATATATTTT | CASVTGDSGNTIYF
TRBJ1-3 | . | TRBV5-4 | . | 15 | TGTGCCAGCAGCTTATTGGGCAGCTATGGAAACACCATATATTTT | CASSLLGSYGNTIYF
TRBJ1-5 | . | TRBV6-1 | many | 16 | TGTGCCAGCAGGGAGTCCCAGAAGACTAGCAATCAGCCCCAGCATTTT | CASRESQKTSNQPQHF
TRBJ2-1 | TRBD2 | TRBV30 | few | 14 | TGTGCCTGGAGTGTCGGGACTAGCGGGGCTGAGCAGTTCTTC | CAWSVGTSGAEQFF
TRBJ2-3 | . | TRBV27 | many | 14 | TGTGCCAGCAGTTCTAGACTCAGTGGGTATACGCAGTATTTT | CASSSRLSGYTQYF
TRBJ2-7 | . | TRBV10-1 | once | 13 | TGCGCCAGCAGCATACAGGGTTTCTACGAGCAGTACTTC | CASSIQGFYEQYF
TRBJ2-7 | . | TRBV27 | few | 16 | TGTGCCAGCAGTTTATCTGGCTGGGGGGCCTCCTACGAGCAGTACTTC | CASSLSGWGASYEQYF